The T cell receptor (beta chain) described here comes from a study of cytomegalovirus exposure and HLA in healthy donors. With 60 Vbeta and 13 Jbeta primers, the PCR was carried out. Profiling relied on immunoSEQ multiplex PCR, and the TCRdb table lists in-frame clones only, not all of them. The sample lists under 200,000 clones, approximately 84% occurring once. CDR3 size: 13 residues. With 6 bases removed from V and 0 bases from J, the gap between germline ends came to 8 bases. Germline-derived CDR1 and CDR2 are MDHEN and SYDVKM. Findings and caveats of the study: A later analysis, which compared TCR beta chains of equal frequency, found the HLA-associated ones more clonally expanded. Productive status was seen about 87% or about 30% of the time for most TCR beta V segments in an earlier analysis. In a later analysis, at a false discovery rate of 0.05, under 20,000 TCR beta sequences matched HLA alleles. Per published reports, the classifier diagnosed cytomegalovirus status with high specificity and sensitivity.

Worth noting for this clone: Its specificity is not known.

Specimen: PBMCs. The sequence derives from a woman aged 50 to 65 in good health and CMV-seropositive. The chain employs TRBV28 and TRBJ1-1; D gene ambiguous. CDR3 sequence reads: CASSPTLNTEAFF. The DNA of the CDR3 is TGTGCCAGCAGCCCGACTTTGAACACTGAAGCTTTCTTT.